The 11 T cell receptor beta chains below come from one sample, sequenced in a study of blood T cell repertoires in COVID-19. Clones were sequenced by immunoSEQ multiplex PCR, and TCRdb holds only the in-frame ones, with some missing. The sample has under 75,000 clones; roughly 84% are singletons. Sequenced: peripheral blood. The receptors stem from a woman in her seventies with acute or convalescent COVID-19.

The gene calls are TRBV29-1 and TRBJ1-3; maybe TRBD1 (5 bases). The CDR3 runs to 14 residues. The germline V gene has CDR1 SQVTM and CDR2 ANQGSEA. The V end was cut by 4 bases, the J end by 0 bases, with 10 bases between. CDR3 protein: CSVGGQNSGNTIYF. CDR3 bases: TGCAGCGTTGGAGGACAAAACTCTGGAAACACCATATATTTT.

The J gene is TRBJ2-2, the V gene TRBV9; D is possibly TRBD2 (5 bases). V lost 4 bases and J 6 bases, leaving 10 bases between the germline ends. The CDR3 sequence is 13 residues long. Per germline, CDR1 SGDLS and CDR2 YYNGEE. CDR3: CASSPLGAGELFF. CDR3 coding DNA: TGTGCCAGCAGCCCCCTCGGGGCCGGGGAGCTGTTTTTT.

The CDR3 region is CASSFLQGPYNSPLHF. DNA for the CDR3: TGTGCCAGCAGCTTCCTCCAGGGCCCCTATAATTCACCCCTCCACTTT. The chain has TRBV5-4 and TRBJ1-6; D may be TRBD1 (5 bases). This CDR3 is 16 amino acids long. Germline CDR1 is SGHNT and CDR2 is YYREEE (reference sequence). The V end was cut by 2 bases, the J end by 2 bases, with 11 bases between.

V usage is TRBV27 and J usage is TRBJ1-6; D is uncertain. Germline V CDR1 and CDR2: MNHEY, SMNVEV (reference sequence). The CDR3 runs 12 residues. V lost 6 bases to trimming and J lost 9 bases, with 9 bases between them. The CDR3 DNA follows: TGTGCCAGCAGGACCGGGAGTTCACCCCTCCACTTT. Translation gives CASRTGSSPLHF.

This chain connects TRBV7-9 to TRBJ1-6, with 8 bases identical to TRBD1. Trimming took 6 bases from V and 12 from J; bases not matched to a gene: 10. The CDR3 extends over 14 amino acids. Germline-derived CDR1 and CDR2 are SEHNR and FQNEAQ (reference sequence). Here the CDR3 DNA reads TGTGCCAGCAGAGATGGCGGGACAGGCGAACCCCTCCACTTT. Residues: CASRDGGTGEPLHF. Filled out from reference TRBV7-9 and TRBJ1-6, the complete variable domain reads DTGVSQNPRHKITKRGQNVTFRCDPISEHNRLYWYRQTLGQGPEFLTYFQNEAQLEKSRLLSDRFSAERPKGSFSTLEIQRTEQGDSAMYLCASRDGGTGEPLHFGNGTRLTVT.

The chain uses TRBV7-2 and TRBJ1-2; D is perhaps TRBD1 (5 bases). The CDR3 length is 16 residues. Germline V gives CDR1 SGHTA, CDR2 FQGNSA. The V gene lost 4 bases and the J gene lost 6 bases, with 21 bases spanning the gap. CDR3 bases: TGTGCCAGCAGCTCCAACGCCGGCCGCCTAGGGGATGGCTACACCTTC. Its protein is CASSSNAGRLGDGYTF. The variable domain in full, completed from reference TRBV7-2 and TRBJ1-2, reads GAGVSQSPSNKVTEKGKDVELRCDPISGHTALYWYRQSLGQGLEFLIYFQGNSAPDKSGLPSDRFSAERTGGSVSTLTIQRTQQEDSAVYLCASSSNAGRLGDGYTFGSGTRLTVV.

Only a few counts were recorded for this clone. This chain uses TRBV11-3 with TRBJ2-3, with 11 bases aligning to TRBD2. V lost 4 bases and J lost 4; bases outside the gene matches: 10. The CDR3 extends over 17 amino acids. Germline V gene sequence: CDR1 SGHNT, CDR2 YENEEA. CDR3 protein: CASSSSVTSGGADTQYF. CDR3 in DNA: TGTGCCAGCAGCTCATCCGTCACTAGCGGGGGTGCAGATACGCAGTATTTT.

At least ten counts were recorded for this clone. The chain links TRBV2 to TRBJ2-2; D perhaps matches TRBD2 (6 bases). The CDR3 covers 14 residues. Trimming took 7 bases from V and 7 from J, leaving 16 bases between them. The germline V gene encodes CDR1 SNHLY and CDR2 FYNNEI. CDR3 in DNA: TGTGCCAGCAATTGGCTAGCGTTAGGCGGGGAGCTGTTTTTT. It specifies CASNWLALGGELFF.

This clone was counted a few times. The J gene is TRBJ1-1, the V gene TRBV28; tentative D call: TRBD1 (5 bases). Looked up from germline, CDR1 is MDHEN and CDR2 is SYDVKM. The CDR3 has 14 residues. The V end was cut by 5 bases, the J end by 1 base, with 11 bases between. In DNA form, the CDR3 reads TGTGCCAGCAGTACGACAGCCCCGAACACTGAAGCTTTCTTT. It yields the protein CASSTTAPNTEAFF.

This clone has a handful of counts. The rearrangement uses TRBV11-3 and TRBJ2-3; 13 nucleotides align to TRBD2. J was trimmed by 5 bases and V by 5 bases; bases with no gene match: 7. From germline, CDR1 is SGHNT and CDR2 YENEEA. The CDR3 is 16 residues long. CDR3 in amino acids: CASSLLAGGRGDTQYF. CDR3 DNA sequence: TGTGCCAGCAGCCTACTAGCGGGGGGGCGGGGAGATACGCAGTATTTT. Complete variable domain (other parts from reference TRBV11-3 and TRBJ2-3): EAGVVQSPRYKIIEKKQPVAFWCNPISGHNTLYWYLQNLGQGPELLIRYENEEAVDDSQLPKDRFSAERLKGVDSTLKIQPAELGDSAVYLCASSLLAGGRGDTQYFGPGTRLTVL.

This sequence joins TRBV21-1 and TRBJ1-2; TRBD1, the D gene given by the table, was not confirmed from the DNA. TRBV21-1 is a documented pseudogene. CDR3 length equals 15 residues. The chain's CDR3 is CGGVYRGRQFYGYTF. CDR3 DNA: TGTGGGGGTGTGTACAGGGGGCGCCAATTTTACGGCTACACCTTC.